A selection of T cell receptor beta chains follows, all from one sample in a study of blood T cell repertoires in COVID-19. Some clones are missing from TCRdb's copy, which holds only in-frame ones; the method was immunoSEQ multiplex PCR. The repertoire holds more than 250,000 clones, 75% to 90% seen once, with roughly 4.6% in the top ten. The specimen sequenced was peripheral blood. These receptors were obtained from a man aged 55 to 70 who had recovered from COVID-19. Each CDR3 is given with its conserved first and last residue. Fields, in order: V gene, J gene, D gene, CDR3 protein. The D gene is left open where the match is weak.

V gene: TRBV5-1; J gene: TRBJ1-1; D gene: TRBD1; CDR3 protein: CASSHKTGGVNTEAFF
V gene: TRBV30; J gene: TRBJ1-5; D gene: TRBD1; CDR3 protein: CAWKRQGAGQPQHF
V gene: TRBV5-1; J gene: TRBJ1-1; D gene: NA; CDR3 protein: CASSLYQGSGTEAFF
V gene: TRBV4-1; J gene: TRBJ2-7; D gene: TRBD2; CDR3 protein: CASSQELRSGGGGQYF
V gene: TRBV5-4; J gene: TRBJ1-3; D gene: NA; CDR3 protein: CASSLFPGRMTGNTIYF
V gene: TRBV6-6; J gene: TRBJ2-1; D gene: TRBD2; CDR3 protein: CASSYPSSRAGAKQFF
V gene: TRBV10-3; J gene: TRBJ2-7; D gene: NA; CDR3 protein: CAISARTTYEQYF
V gene: TRBV29-1; J gene: TRBJ2-5; D gene: TRBD1; CDR3 protein: CSVGQAQETQYF
V gene: TRBV6-5; J gene: TRBJ2-3; D gene: NA; CDR3 protein: CASRMGSRTDTQYF
V gene: TRBV9; J gene: TRBJ2-3; D gene: NA; CDR3 protein: CASSVANGADTQYF
V gene: TRBV6-4; J gene: TRBJ1-1; D gene: NA; CDR3 protein: CASSEQRNTEAFF
V gene: TRBV15; J gene: TRBJ2-3; D gene: TRBD1; CDR3 protein: CATSREGQLSTDTQYF
V gene: TRBV11-2; J gene: TRBJ2-5; D gene: NA; CDR3 protein: CASSLAQFRETQYF
V gene: TRBV5-1; J gene: TRBJ2-3; D gene: TRBD2; CDR3 protein: CASSPRTSGDTQYF
V gene: TRBV6-5; J gene: TRBJ2-1; D gene: TRBD2; CDR3 protein: CASRDPLAGYNEQFF
V gene: TRBV7-9; J gene: TRBJ2-2; D gene: NA; CDR3 protein: CASSLRRTKAGELFF